Sequencing of this TCR beta chain was carried out in a study of blood T cell repertoires in COVID-19. Per the study methods: The assay estimated nucleated cells by amplifying reference gene primers. Libraries were prepared by immunoSEQ multiplex PCR; TCRdb keeps only in-frame clonotypes and omits some of them. The V and J calls and clone size come from that table; D and trimming were worked out from the DNA. The sample carries approximately 300,000 clones, about 85% recorded once. Researchers sorted participants into cohorts using their self-reported clinical history. The receptor was derived from a woman in her thirties who had recovered from COVID-19. The sample comprised PBMCs or T cells enriched from blood (not recorded which).

The CDR3 protein is CASSGTAQSYGYTF. The CDR3 nucleotides are TGTGCCAGCAGCGGGACAGCGCAGAGCTATGGCTACACCTTC. The rearrangement joins TRBV25-1 to TRBJ1-2, with 7 bases matching TRBD1. The CDR3 is 14 residues long. Looked up from germline, CDR1 is MGHDK and CDR2 is SYGVNS. Trimming at V came to 6 bases and at J to 4 bases, leaving 8 bases not matched to a gene.